The 28 T cell receptor beta chains below all came from one sample that was sequenced in a study of T-cell reconstitution after alpha-beta-depleted transplantation in children (dated by TCRdb to between 2015 and 2016). The library came from PCR. Sequencing instrument: Illumina HiSeq 2500. Molecular barcoding was employed in the preparation of TCR libraries, with unique molecular identifiers being used to normalize TCRbeta repertoire quantification. Through fastp at Q25 and MiXCR, TCRdb rebuilt clones from the public reads, retaining in-frame beta chains. Entries that share a CDR3 protein sequence are merged under the most common genes and DNA. This sample lists some 150,000 distinct CDR3 sequences; 8% to 10% were detected once. In total, the top ten clones hold around a sixth of the sample. The treatment or condition label corresponds to: allogeneic hematopoietic cell transplantation with graft depleted of TCRalphabeta T cells and CD19 B cells.

The material was PBMCs, mostly from graft donor cells, obtained 180 days after TCRalphabeta/CD19-depleted stem cell transplant. The source of these receptors is a female patient between 2 and 15 years old who had a stem cell transplant for congenital amegakaryocytic thrombocytopenia, so the T cells may come from the graft donor.

In the case of this clonotype: This may stem from a read error, because a much larger clone lies one nucleotide away. This sequence joins TRBV7-9 and TRBJ2-1, with 7 bases lining up with TRBD2. Trimming took 5 bases from V and 2 from J; bases not matched to a gene: 12. CDR3 length: 17 residues. Germline values: CDR1 SEHNR, CDR2 FQNEAQ (reference sequence). CDR3 region: CASSPVLAAGPYNEQFF. The CDR3 DNA reads as TGTGCCAGCAGCCCGGTTCTAGCGGCGGGGCCCTACAATGAGCAGTTCTTC.

The chain is built from TRBV20-1 and TRBJ2-7; D gene uncertain. CDR1 DFQATT and CDR2 SNEGSKA come from the germline V gene (reference sequence). The CDR3 runs 13 residues. The germline V and J ends were trimmed by 6 bases and 2 bases, with 14 bases remaining between them. CDR3 residues: CSARWGIPYEQYF. CDR3 in DNA: TGCAGTGCCAGATGGGGAATTCCCTACGAGCAGTACTTC.

This clonotype was recorded at least ten times. The chain carries TRBV5-5 and TRBJ2-3; no reliable D call. Germline-derived CDR1 and CDR2 are SGHKS and YYEKEE (reference sequence). The CDR3 runs 14 residues. Trimming stripped 4 bases from V and 0 bases from J, with 9 bases between. The CDR3 region has the DNA TGTGCCAGCAGCCCATACTCTAGCACAGATACGCAGTATTTT. Translation: CASSPYSSTDTQYF.

This clonotype was recorded at least ten times. The rearrangement joins TRBV12-3 or TRBV12-4 to TRBJ1-2; TRBD1 matches 8 bases. This CDR3 is 14 amino acids long. With 6 bases clipped from V and 4 bases from J, the junction kept 7 bases outside the gene matches. CDR3 nucleotides: TGTGCCAGCAGGACACAGGGGGACGGCTATGGCTACACCTTC. Its protein product is CASRTQGDGYGYTF.

This clonotype has at least ten counts. This chain connects TRBV7-6 to TRBJ2-5; D gene ambiguous. This CDR3 spans 12 amino acids. The V end was cut by 5 bases, the J end by 6 bases, with 10 bases between. Germline assignment: CDR1 SGHVS and CDR2 FNYEAQ. The CDR3: CASSPARQTQYF. CDR3 nucleotide sequence: TGTGCCAGCAGCCCAGCGCGGCAGACCCAGTACTTC.

The V call is TRBV12-3 or TRBV12-4, the J call TRBJ1-2; D possibly corresponds to TRBD1 (5 bases). V lost 5 bases and J 4 bases, leaving 11 bases between the germline ends. This CDR3 is 13 amino acids long. CDR3 region: CASSRDWFYGYTF. In nucleotides, the CDR3 is TGTGCCAGCAGTCGGGACTGGTTCTATGGCTACACCTTC.

The table lists this clonotype with many counts. V is TRBV20-1 and J is TRBJ2-5; 7 nucleotides agree with TRBD1. The CDR3 runs 14 residues. J gave up 0 bases and V 6 bases, and 7 bases lay outside the gene matches. The germline V gene encodes CDR1 DFQATT and CDR2 SNEGSKA (reference sequence). CDR3 loop: CSAPPGQDQETQYF. The CDR3 DNA sequence: TGCAGTGCCCCTCCCGGACAGGACCAAGAGACCCAGTACTTC.

The chain carries TRBV5-1 and TRBJ2-3, with D perhaps matching TRBD2 (5 bases). V was cut by 5 bases and J by 2 bases, with 15 bases left in between. Germline CDR1 and CDR2: SGHRS and YFSETQ. CDR3 length: 15 residues. The CDR3 is CASRLLAGYTDTQYF. The CDR3 nucleotides are TGCGCCAGCAGACTCTTGGCGGGTTACACAGATACGCAGTATTTT.

The table lists this clonotype with many counts. The rearrangement uses TRBV20-1 and TRBJ1-2, with 7 bases matching TRBD1. The CDR3 is 13 residues long. The germline CDR1 and CDR2 sequences are DFQATT and SNEGSKA (reference sequence). The V and J ends lost 8 bases and 4 bases, in that order; junction bases with no gene match: 10. CDR3 amino acids: CSSQGLNLYGYTF. The CDR3, as DNA: TGCAGTTCACAGGGGTTGAACCTCTATGGCTACACCTTC.

This clonotype has at least ten counts. The chain carries TRBV28 and TRBJ2-5; 8 bases are shared with TRBD2. This CDR3 spans 15 amino acids. With 8 bases clipped from V and 1 base from J, the junction kept 9 bases outside the gene matches. Per germline, CDR1 MDHEN and CDR2 SYDVKM. CDR3 region: CASQRGSGVQETQYF. For the CDR3, the DNA is TGTGCCAGCCAGAGAGGTAGCGGGGTCCAAGAGACCCAGTACTTC. The whole variable domain, remainder taken from reference TRBV28 and TRBJ2-5, is DVKVTQSSRYLVKRTGEKVFLECVQDMDHENMFWYRQDPGLGLRLIYFSYDVKMKEKGDIPEGYSVSREKKERFSLILESASTNQTSMYLCASQRGSGVQETQYFGPGTRLLVL.

In its sample, this clonotype was seen many times. The genes are TRBV7-2 and TRBJ2-1; 8 bases fit TRBD2. The CDR3 runs 14 residues. CDR1 is SGHTA and CDR2 is FQGNSA in the germline V gene. V gave up 0 bases and J gave up 13 bases; unmatched junction bases: 8. CDR3 residues: CASSLARSLAGQFF. As DNA, the CDR3 is TGTGCCAGCAGCTTAGCGAGGAGTCTAGCGGGCCAGTTCTTC.

This clonotype was observed at least ten times. This chain joins TRBV4-1 and TRBJ1-2; TRBD1 might be the D (6 bases). The CDR3 loop spans 13 amino acids. Trimming shortened V by 0 bases and J by 8 bases, and 10 bases separated the two germline ends. Germline CDR1 MGHRA, CDR2 YSYEKL. The CDR3 DNA follows: TGCGCCAGCAGCCAAGAACAGGGTTGGGGCTACACCTTC. Protein sequence: CASSQEQGWGYTF.

This clonotype came up many times. The rearrangement uses TRBV28 and TRBJ2-3; D tentatively fits TRBD1 or TRBD2 (5 bases each). This CDR3 has 17 amino acids. Trimming took off 6 bases at V and 0 bases at J, with 19 bases between the two ends. The V gene's germline CDR1 is MDHEN and CDR2 SYDVKM. The CDR3 loop is CASSLGFGALSTDTQYF. In DNA, the CDR3 is TGTGCCAGCAGCTTAGGGTTCGGGGCATTAAGCACAGATACGCAGTATTTT.

This clonotype was detected ten times or more. In DNA, the CDR3 is TGCAGTGCCAACCGACCGTTACTAGCCAAAAACATTCAGTACTTC. This translates into CSANRPLLAKNIQYF. The rearrangement uses TRBV20-1 and TRBJ2-4; D gene ambiguous. The CDR3 covers 15 residues. Trimming removed 6 bases from V and 0 bases from J, with 15 bases in between. CDR1 DFQATT and CDR2 SNEGSKA come from the germline V gene (reference sequence).

The rearrangement links TRBV20-1 to TRBJ2-4; 10 nucleotides align to TRBD2. Germline values: CDR1 DFQATT, CDR2 SNEGSKA (reference sequence). Trimming removed 0 bases from V and 7 bases from J; junction bases left unmatched: 9. The CDR3 spans 16 residues. The chain's CDR3 is CSARDLGAGGGNIQYF. The CDR3 DNA reads TGCAGTGCTAGAGATCTCGGAGCGGGAGGGGGGAACATTCAGTACTTC.

The sample holds one count of this clonotype. With a much larger clone just one base away, this may be a read error. The chain combines TRBV28 with TRBJ2-3, with TRBD2 identical over 8 bases. V was clipped by 5 bases and J by 3 bases; unmatched bases: 7. CDR1 and CDR2 (germline): MDHEN, SYDVKM. CDR3 length: 15 amino acids. The CDR3, as DNA: TGTGCCAGCAGTCAACTAGCGGTAGGGACAGATACGCAGTATTTT. Protein sequence: CASSQLAVGTDTQYF.

This clonotype has ten or more counts. V and J are TRBV5-1 and TRBJ2-1, with 10 positions matching TRBD1. The CDR3 is 15 amino acids. CDR1 is SGHRS and CDR2 is YFSETQ in the germline V gene. With V trimmed by 4 bases and J by 9 bases, 10 bases remained unmatched. For the CDR3, the DNA is TGCGCCAGCAGCACCCGACAGGGGGCTGACGGTGAGCAGTTCTTC. Amino acids: CASSTRQGADGEQFF.

The table lists this clonotype with many counts. The chain carries TRBV9 and TRBJ2-7; 8 positions agree with TRBD2. V lost 3 bases, J lost 4 bases, and 9 bases stayed unmatched. The CDR3 spans 15 residues. The germline CDR1 and CDR2 sequences are SGDLS and YYNGEE. DNA of the CDR3: TGTGCCAGCAGCGGCCCCGGGACTAGATCGTACGAGCAGTACTTC. Translated: CASSGPGTRSYEQYF.

This clonotype has a handful of counts. This chain uses TRBV20-1 with TRBJ2-7; D gene ambiguous. The CDR3 consists of 10 residues. Germline CDR1 reads DFQATT; CDR2 reads SNEGSKA (reference sequence). With 7 bases removed from V and 7 bases from J, the gap between germline ends came to 11 bases. The CDR3 loop reads CSVPDDEQYF. CDR3 sequence (DNA): TGCAGTGTCCCGGACGATGAGCAGTACTTC.

This clonotype was seen many times. The V and J genes are TRBV5-1 and TRBJ2-7; D is unresolved. V was cut by 0 bases and J by 0 bases, with 10 bases left in between. Germline V CDR1 and CDR2: SGHRS, YFSETQ. The CDR3 sequence is 15 residues long. The CDR3 region is CASSLALGPSYEQYF. In DNA form, the CDR3 reads TGCGCCAGCAGCTTGGCCTTGGGCCCCTCCTACGAGCAGTACTTC.

This clonotype has ten or more counts. V gene TRBV12-3 or TRBV12-4 combines with J gene TRBJ2-7, with 8 bases aligning to TRBD2. This CDR3 region has 14 residues. After removal of 5 bases from V and 5 bases from J, the junction contained 8 bases not matched to a gene. The CDR3 DNA reads TGTGCCAGCAGTGGGACTAGTTCTTTCCACGAGCAGTACTTC. This encodes CASSGTSSFHEQYF.

At least ten counts were recorded for this clonotype. V and J are TRBV5-1 and TRBJ2-1, with 11 bases fitting TRBD2. The CDR3 has 16 amino acids. CDR1 SGHRS and CDR2 YFSETQ come from the germline V gene. The V segment lost 4 bases and the J segment 7 bases; nucleotides outside the gene matches: 10. Here the CDR3 reads CASSPVSGRARNEQFF. Here the CDR3 DNA reads TGCGCCAGCAGCCCAGTTAGCGGGAGGGCCAGGAATGAGCAGTTCTTC.

This clonotype was counted ten times or more. V gene TRBV20-1 combines with J gene TRBJ2-6, with D possibly matching TRBD2 (6 bases). Germline V gene lookup returns CDR1 DFQATT and CDR2 SNEGSKA (reference sequence). V lost 7 bases and J lost 2, with 12 bases in between. CDR3 size: 14 residues. CDR3 nucleotide sequence: TGCAGTGTAGGTGGAGGGACTGGGGCCAACGTCCTGACTTTC. Translated: CSVGGGTGANVLTF.

The table lists this clonotype with many counts. The chain couples TRBV6-1 to TRBJ1-5; D ambiguous. This CDR3 spans 15 amino acids. V lost 5 bases and J lost 3, with 14 bases in between. Germline V gives CDR1 MNHNS, CDR2 SASEGT. The CDR3 DNA sequence: TGTGCCAGCAGTCCGGACCCGATCCCCAATCAGCCCCAGCATTTT. As protein: CASSPDPIPNQPQHF.

V usage is TRBV4-1 and J usage is TRBJ2-3, with 9 bases aligning to TRBD1. Germline V lookup: CDR1 MGHRA, CDR2 YSYEKL. V lost 1 base to trimming and J lost 3 bases; unmatched junction nucleotides: 2. The CDR3 spans 15 residues. CDR3 in amino acids: CASSQGDRETDTQYF. The CDR3 DNA reads TGCGCCAGCAGCCAAGGGGACAGGGAGACAGATACGCAGTATTTT.

This clonotype occurred many times. The rearrangement joins TRBV12-3 or TRBV12-4 to TRBJ2-5; D may be TRBD1 (6 bases). V lost 5 bases and J lost 2, with 18 bases in between. The CDR3 loop spans 16 amino acids. For the CDR3, the DNA is TGTGCCAGCAGTACCTACGGACAGCAATTGCAAGAGACCCAGTACTTC. Its protein product is CASSTYGQQLQETQYF.

This clonotype was picked up many times. The germline gene is not matched at one end of the junction; a read error may be the cause. The chain carries TRBV20-1 and TRBJ2-7, with D unclear. Looked up from germline, CDR1 is DFQATT and CDR2 is SNEGSKA (reference sequence). The CDR3 loop spans 11 amino acids. The CDR3 region has the DNA TGCAGTGCCAGAGGATCTGGCGAGCAGTACTTC. It is translated as CSARGSGEQYF.

Only a few counts were recorded for this clonotype. The chain employs TRBV20-1 and TRBJ2-5; tentatively, D is TRBD2 (5 bases). V was clipped by 3 bases and J by 2 bases, with 13 bases between them. This CDR3 is 14 amino acids long. Germline CDR1 is DFQATT and CDR2 is SNEGSKA (reference sequence). The DNA for the CDR3 is TGCAGTGCTAGTGTCATCACGGGGCAAGAGACCCAGTACTTC. Translation: CSASVITGQETQYF.